These 9 T cell receptor beta chains were sequenced from one sample in a study of cytomegalovirus exposure and HLA in healthy donors. Primers: 60 Vbeta forward and 13 Jbeta reverse. Method: immunoSEQ multiplex PCR; TCRdb's copy keeps in-frame clones and lacks some. The sample records 37,000 or so clones, roughly 76% being singletons. The sample consisted of PBMCs. The receptor source for this set is a woman between 40 and 50 years old in good health and CMV-seronegative.

The rearrangement uses TRBV5-1 and TRBJ2-7; possibly TRBD1 for D (5 bases). This CDR3 spans 13 amino acids. With 3 bases removed from V and 5 bases from J, the gap between germline ends came to 12 bases. CDR1 and CDR2 (germline): SGHRS, YFSETQ. The CDR3 loop is CASSSGLGDEQYF. The CDR3 DNA reads as TGCGCCAGCAGCTCTGGTCTAGGGGACGAGCAGTACTTC.

The chain links TRBV21-1 to TRBJ2-5; the tabulated D call, TRBD2, remains unverified against the DNA. TRBV21-1 is termed a pseudogene. This CDR3 is 16 amino acids long. The CDR3 bases are TGTGCCAGCAGCAAGGACTCGCGGGGACCCCAAGAGACCCAGTACTTC. Translated: CASSKDSRGPQETQYF.

The V and J genes are TRBV6-5 and TRBJ1-1; 8 bases fit TRBD1. After removal of 5 bases from V and 11 bases from J, the junction contained 4 bases not matched to a gene. The V gene's germline CDR1 is MNHEY and CDR2 SVGAGI. The CDR3 is made up of 11 amino acids. For the CDR3, the DNA is TGTGCCAGCAGTCGCAGGGGGCATGCTTTCTTT. This sequence encodes CASSRRGHAFF.

The rearrangement uses TRBV9 and TRBJ1-2; D is undetermined. Trimming took 0 bases from V and 1 from J, leaving 7 bases between them. The length of the CDR3 is 14 residues. Germline-derived CDR1 and CDR2 are SGDLS and YYNGEE. CDR3 nucleotide sequence: TGTGCCAGCAGCGTAGACACGGGTAACTATGGCTACACCTTC. It translates to CASSVDTGNYGYTF.

The chain links TRBV10-3 to TRBJ2-7, with D possibly being TRBD1 (5 bases). The CDR3 is 18 amino acids. Germline-derived CDR1 and CDR2 are ENHRY and SYGVKD. The ends were cut back, 7 bases at V and 4 bases at J, with 29 bases in the middle. CDR3 protein: CAIKKFGFQGPKLYEQYV. The DNA of the CDR3 is TGTGCCATCAAGAAGTTTGGGTTTCAGGGCCCTAAATTGTACGAGCAGTACGTC.

The chain joins TRBV7-9 to TRBJ1-5; no clear D gene. Trimming cost V 2 bases and J 5 bases, with 13 bases left between them. CDR3 length: 15 amino acids. Per germline, CDR1 SEHNR and CDR2 FQNEAQ (reference sequence). As DNA, the CDR3 is TGTGCCAGCAGCTTATCGGGTGCCGGGGATCAGCCCCAGCATTTT. Protein product: CASSLSGAGDQPQHF. The complete variable domain, with remaining parts taken from reference TRBV7-9 and TRBJ1-5, reads DTGVSQNPRHKITKRGQNVTFRCDPISEHNRLYWYRQTLGQGPEFLTYFQNEAQLEKSRLLSDRFSAERPKGSFSTLEIQRTEQGDSAMYLCASSLSGAGDQPQHFGDGTRLSIL.

The J gene is TRBJ1-6, the V gene TRBV6-4; 10 nucleotides line up with TRBD1. The CDR3 has 14 amino acids. Trimming took 5 bases from V and 9 from J; bases not matched to a gene: 4. CDR1 and CDR2 (germline): MRHNA, SNTAGT. CDR3 sequence (DNA): TGTGCCAGCAGTCCCGGGACAGGGGTTTCACCCCTCCACTTT. Protein sequence: CASSPGTGVSPLHF.

This clone showed up just a few times. This chain connects TRBV6-5 to TRBJ1-2, with D maybe TRBD1 (6 bases). The CDR3 contains 15 residues. Germline CDR1 is MNHEY and CDR2 is SVGAGI. The germline V and J ends were trimmed by 5 bases and 2 bases, with 15 bases remaining between them. The CDR3 DNA follows: TGTGCCAGCAGTGCCGGCCCCGGACAGAACTATGGCTACACCTTC. Translating it yields CASSAGPGQNYGYTF.

The chain joins TRBV5-1 to TRBJ2-3, with 10 bases that match TRBD2. CDR3 length: 14 amino acids. With V trimmed by 5 bases and J by 5 bases, 5 bases remained unmatched. The germline V gene has CDR1 SGHRS and CDR2 YFSETQ. DNA of the CDR3: TGCGCCAGCAGTTATAGCGGGGGGAAAGATACGCAGTATTTT. Translating it yields CASSYSGGKDTQYF. Full variable domain (missing parts from reference TRBV5-1 and TRBJ2-3): KAGVTQTPRYLIKTRGQQVTLSCSPISGHRSVSWYQQTPGQGLQFLFEYFSETQRNKGNFPGRFSGRQFSNSRSEMNVSTLELGDSALYLCASSYSGGKDTQYFGPGTRLTVL.